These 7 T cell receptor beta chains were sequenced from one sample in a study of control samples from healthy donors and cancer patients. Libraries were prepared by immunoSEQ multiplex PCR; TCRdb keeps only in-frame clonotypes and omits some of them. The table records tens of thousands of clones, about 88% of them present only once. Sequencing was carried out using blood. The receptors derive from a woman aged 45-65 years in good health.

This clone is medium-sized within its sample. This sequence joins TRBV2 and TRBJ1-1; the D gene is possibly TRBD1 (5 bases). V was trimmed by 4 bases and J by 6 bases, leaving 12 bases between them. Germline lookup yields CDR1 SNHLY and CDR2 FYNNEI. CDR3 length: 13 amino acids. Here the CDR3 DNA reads TGTGCCAGCAGTGGGGGATTGGGGGCTGAAGCTTTCTTT. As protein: CASSGGLGAEAFF.

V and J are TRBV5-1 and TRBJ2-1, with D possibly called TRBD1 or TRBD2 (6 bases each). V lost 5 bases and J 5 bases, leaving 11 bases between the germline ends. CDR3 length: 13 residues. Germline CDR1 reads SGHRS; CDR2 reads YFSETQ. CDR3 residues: CASREGGNNEQFF. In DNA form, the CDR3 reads TGCGCCAGCAGGGAAGGGGGGAACAATGAGCAGTTCTTC.

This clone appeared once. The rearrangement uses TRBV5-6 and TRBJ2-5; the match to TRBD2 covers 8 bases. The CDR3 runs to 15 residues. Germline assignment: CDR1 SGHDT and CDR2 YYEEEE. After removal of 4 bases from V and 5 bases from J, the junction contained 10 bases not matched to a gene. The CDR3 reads CASSVRRGGRETQYF. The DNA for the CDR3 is TGTGCCAGCAGCGTCCGCCGGGGGGGTCGGGAGACCCAGTACTTC.

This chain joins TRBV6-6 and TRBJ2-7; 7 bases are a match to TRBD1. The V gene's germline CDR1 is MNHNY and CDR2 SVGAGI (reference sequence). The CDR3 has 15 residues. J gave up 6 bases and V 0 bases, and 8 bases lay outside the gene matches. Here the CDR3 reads CASSYSTGQSGEQYF. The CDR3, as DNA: TGTGCCAGCAGTTACTCGACGGGACAGTCTGGCGAGCAGTACTTC.

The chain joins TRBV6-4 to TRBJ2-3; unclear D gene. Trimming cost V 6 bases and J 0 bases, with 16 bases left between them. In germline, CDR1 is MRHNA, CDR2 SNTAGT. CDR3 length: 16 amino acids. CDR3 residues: CASRLNGFSSTDTQYF. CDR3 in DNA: TGTGCCAGCAGATTGAATGGCTTTTCTAGCACAGATACGCAGTATTTT.

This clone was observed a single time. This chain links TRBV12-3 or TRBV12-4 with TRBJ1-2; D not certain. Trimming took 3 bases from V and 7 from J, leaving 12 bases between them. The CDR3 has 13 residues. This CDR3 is CASSFSGGGGYTF. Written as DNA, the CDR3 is TGTGCCAGCAGTTTTAGCGGCGGTGGTGGCTACACCTTC.

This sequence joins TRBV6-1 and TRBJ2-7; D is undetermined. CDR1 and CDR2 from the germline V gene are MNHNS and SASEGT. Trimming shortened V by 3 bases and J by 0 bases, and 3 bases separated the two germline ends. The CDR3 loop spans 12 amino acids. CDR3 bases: TGTGCCAGCAGTGACGGCTCCTACGAGCAGTACTTC. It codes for CASSDGSYEQYF.